The 3 T cell receptor beta chains below come from one sample, sequenced in a study of CD8+ T cells in alopecia areata. Reverse transcribed after extraction, RNA yielded cDNA as the sequencing template. Produced via immunoSEQ multiplex PCR; TCRdb's table is partial and in-frame only. The profile shows some 170,000 clones, less than 75% of them singletons. Described treatment: oral pan-JAK inhibitor, 5-10 mg twice daily. The material was CD4+ T cells sorted from blood, obtained at approximately week 55, from a patient treated with tofacitinib. These receptors were taken from a human donor with alopecia areata.

V is TRBV7-9 and J is TRBJ2-5, with TRBD1 matching over 8 bases. V shed 7 bases, J shed 1 base, and the junction held 8 bases outside the gene matches. Per the germline V gene, CDR1 is SEHNR and CDR2 is FQNEAQ (reference sequence). This CDR3 has 15 amino acids. CDR3 protein: CASTLRTGGQETQYF. The DNA for the CDR3 is TGTGCCAGCACCCTTCGTACAGGGGGCCAAGAGACCCAGTACTTC.

There are a few counts of this clone. The chain couples TRBV18 to TRBJ2-4, with D maybe TRBD1 (5 bases). Germline V CDR1 and CDR2: KGHSH, LQKENI. This CDR3 contains 16 residues. Trimming took 0 bases from V and 3 from J, leaving 12 bases between them. The CDR3 here is CASSPPSRVDKNIQYF. CDR3 in DNA: TGTGCCAGCTCACCACCGTCCAGGGTAGACAAAAACATTCAGTACTTC.

In its sample, this clone was seen a few times. The CDR3 DNA is TGCGCCAGCAGTCGTCCCAATCTGACTAGCGTACAAGAGACCCAGTACTTC. This translates into CASSRPNLTSVQETQYF. The chain uses TRBV23-1 and TRBJ2-5; TRBD2 matches 8 bases. TRBV23-1 is identified as an open reading frame with a role that is uncertain. CDR3 size: 17 residues. J lost 2 bases, V lost 4 bases, and 12 bases had no gene match.